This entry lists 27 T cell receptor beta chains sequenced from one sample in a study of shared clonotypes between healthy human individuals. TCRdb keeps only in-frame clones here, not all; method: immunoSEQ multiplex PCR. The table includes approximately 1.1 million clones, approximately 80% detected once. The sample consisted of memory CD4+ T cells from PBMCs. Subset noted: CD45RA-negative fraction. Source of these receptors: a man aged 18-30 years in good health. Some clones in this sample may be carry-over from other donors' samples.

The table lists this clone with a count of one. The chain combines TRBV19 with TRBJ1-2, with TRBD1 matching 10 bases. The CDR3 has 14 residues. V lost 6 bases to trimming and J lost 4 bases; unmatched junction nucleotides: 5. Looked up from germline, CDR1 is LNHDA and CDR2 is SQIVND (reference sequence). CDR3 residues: CASREDRGSYGYTF. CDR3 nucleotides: TGTGCCAGTAGGGAGGACAGGGGGAGCTATGGCTACACCTTC.

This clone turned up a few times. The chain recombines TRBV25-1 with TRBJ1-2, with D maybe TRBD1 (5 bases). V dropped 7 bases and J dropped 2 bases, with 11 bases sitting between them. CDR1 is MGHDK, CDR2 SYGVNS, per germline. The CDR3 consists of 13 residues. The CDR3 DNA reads TGTGCCAGCACCTACCCAGGGAACTATGGCTACACCTTC. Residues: CASTYPGNYGYTF.

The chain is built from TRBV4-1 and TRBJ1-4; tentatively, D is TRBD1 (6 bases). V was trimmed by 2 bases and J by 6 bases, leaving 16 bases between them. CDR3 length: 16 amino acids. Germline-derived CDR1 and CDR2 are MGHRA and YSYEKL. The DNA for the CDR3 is TGCGCCAGCAGCCAAAGACGGGGGCAGACGGATGAAAAACTGTTTTTT. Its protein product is CASSQRRGQTDEKLFF.

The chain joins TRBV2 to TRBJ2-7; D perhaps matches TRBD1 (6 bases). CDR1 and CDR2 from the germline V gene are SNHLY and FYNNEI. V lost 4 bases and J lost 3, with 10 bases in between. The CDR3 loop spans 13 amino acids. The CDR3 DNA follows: TGTGCCAGCAGTGGACAGGTACTCTACGAGCAGTACTTC. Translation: CASSGQVLYEQYF.

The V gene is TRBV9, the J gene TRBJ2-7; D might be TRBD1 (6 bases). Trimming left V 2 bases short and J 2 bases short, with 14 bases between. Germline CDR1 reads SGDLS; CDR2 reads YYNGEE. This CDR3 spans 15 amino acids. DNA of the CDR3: TGTGCCAGCAGCGTGGGGGCCATCTCCACCTACGAGCAGTACTTC. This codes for CASSVGAISTYEQYF.

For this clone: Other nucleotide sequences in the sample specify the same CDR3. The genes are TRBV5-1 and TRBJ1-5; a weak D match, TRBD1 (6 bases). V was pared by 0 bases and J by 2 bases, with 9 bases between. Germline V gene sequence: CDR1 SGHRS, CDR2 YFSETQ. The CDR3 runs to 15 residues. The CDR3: CASSLEGGGNQPQHF. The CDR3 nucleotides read TGCGCCAGCAGCTTGGAAGGGGGGGGCAATCAGCCCCAGCATTTT.

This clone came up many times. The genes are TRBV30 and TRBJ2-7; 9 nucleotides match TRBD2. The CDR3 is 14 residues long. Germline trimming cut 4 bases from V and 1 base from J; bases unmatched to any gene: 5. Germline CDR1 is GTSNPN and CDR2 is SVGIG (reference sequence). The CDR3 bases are TGTGCCTGGACACGACTAGCGGTGTCCTACGAGCAGTACTTC. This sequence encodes CAWTRLAVSYEQYF.

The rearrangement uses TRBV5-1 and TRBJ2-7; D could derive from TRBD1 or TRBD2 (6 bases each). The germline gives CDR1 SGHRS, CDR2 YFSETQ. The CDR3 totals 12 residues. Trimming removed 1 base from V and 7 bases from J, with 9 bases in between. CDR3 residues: CASSLRGTEQYF. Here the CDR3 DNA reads TGCGCCAGCAGCTTGAGGGGGACTGAGCAGTACTTC.

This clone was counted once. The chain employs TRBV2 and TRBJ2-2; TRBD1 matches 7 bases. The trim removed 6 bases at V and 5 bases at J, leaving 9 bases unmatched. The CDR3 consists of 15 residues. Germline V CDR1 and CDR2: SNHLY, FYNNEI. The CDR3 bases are TGTGCCAGCAGCGGACAGGCGAGAGGAACCGGGGAGCTGTTTTTT. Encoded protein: CASSGQARGTGELFF.

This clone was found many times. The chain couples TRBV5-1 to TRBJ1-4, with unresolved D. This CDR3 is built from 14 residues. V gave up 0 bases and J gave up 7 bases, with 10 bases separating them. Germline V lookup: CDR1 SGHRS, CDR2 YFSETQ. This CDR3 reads CASSLGPGSEKLFF. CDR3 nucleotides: TGCGCCAGCAGCTTGGGGCCGGGGAGTGAAAAACTGTTTTTT.

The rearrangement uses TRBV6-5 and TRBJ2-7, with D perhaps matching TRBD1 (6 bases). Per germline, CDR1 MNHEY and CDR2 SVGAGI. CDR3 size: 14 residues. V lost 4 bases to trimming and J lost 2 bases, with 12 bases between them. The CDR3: CASSLQGSPYEQYF. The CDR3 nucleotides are TGTGCCAGCAGTTTACAGGGATCACCCTACGAGCAGTACTTC.

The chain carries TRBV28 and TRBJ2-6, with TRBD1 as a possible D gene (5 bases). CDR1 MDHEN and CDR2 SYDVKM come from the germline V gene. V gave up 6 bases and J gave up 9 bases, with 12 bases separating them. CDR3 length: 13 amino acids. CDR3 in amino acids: CASREQEYNVLTF. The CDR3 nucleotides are TGTGCCAGCAGGGAACAGGAATACAACGTCCTGACTTTC.

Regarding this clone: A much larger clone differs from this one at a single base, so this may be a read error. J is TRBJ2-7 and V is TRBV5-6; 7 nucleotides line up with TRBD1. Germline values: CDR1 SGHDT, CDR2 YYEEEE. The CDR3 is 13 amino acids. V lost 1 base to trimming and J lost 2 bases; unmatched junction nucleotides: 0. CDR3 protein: CASSLQGAYEQYF. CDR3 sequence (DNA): TGTGCCAGCAGCTTGCAGGGGGCCTACGAGCAGTACTTC.

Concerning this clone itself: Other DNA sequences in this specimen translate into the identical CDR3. CDR3: CASTRSSGNTIYF. In DNA, the CDR3 is TGTGCCAGCACGCGAAGCTCTGGAAACACCATATATTTT. The chain couples TRBV6-6 to TRBJ1-3, with D unclear. The V end lost 7 bases, the J end lost 0 bases, and 7 bases lay between the germline ends. Per the germline V gene, CDR1 is MNHNY and CDR2 is SVGAGI (reference sequence). The length of the CDR3 is 13 residues.

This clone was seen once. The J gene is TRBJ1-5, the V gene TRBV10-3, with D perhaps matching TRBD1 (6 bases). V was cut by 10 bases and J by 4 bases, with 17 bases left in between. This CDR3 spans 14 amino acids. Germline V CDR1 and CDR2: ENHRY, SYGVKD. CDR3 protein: CATEPGHRNQPQHF. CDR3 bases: TGTGCCACCGAACCGGGACACCGGAATCAGCCCCAGCATTTT.

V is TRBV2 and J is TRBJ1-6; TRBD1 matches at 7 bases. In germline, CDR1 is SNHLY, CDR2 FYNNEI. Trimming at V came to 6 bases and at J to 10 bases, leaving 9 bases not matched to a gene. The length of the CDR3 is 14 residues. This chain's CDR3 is CASREGQYKSPLHF. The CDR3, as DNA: TGTGCCAGCAGAGAGGGACAGTACAAGTCACCCCTCCACTTT. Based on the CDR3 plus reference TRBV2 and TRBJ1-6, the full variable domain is EPEVTQTPSHQVTQMGQEVILRCVPISNHLYFYWYRQILGQKVEFLVSFYNNEISEKSEIFDDQFSVERPDGSNFTLKIRSTKLEDSAMYFCASREGQYKSPLHFGNGTRLTVT.

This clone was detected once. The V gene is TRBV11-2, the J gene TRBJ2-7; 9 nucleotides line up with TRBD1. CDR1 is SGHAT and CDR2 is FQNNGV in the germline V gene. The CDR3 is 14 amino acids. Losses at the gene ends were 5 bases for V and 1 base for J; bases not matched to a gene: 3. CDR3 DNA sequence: TGTGCCAGCAGCCGGACAGGGGCATCCTACGAGCAGTACTTC. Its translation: CASSRTGASYEQYF.

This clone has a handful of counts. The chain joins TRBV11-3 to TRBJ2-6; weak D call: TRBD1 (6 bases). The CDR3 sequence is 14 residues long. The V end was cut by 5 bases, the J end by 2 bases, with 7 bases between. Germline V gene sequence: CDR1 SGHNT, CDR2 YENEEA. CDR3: CASSAGAGANVLTF. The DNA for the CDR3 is TGTGCCAGCAGCGCAGGGGCTGGGGCCAACGTCCTGACTTTC.

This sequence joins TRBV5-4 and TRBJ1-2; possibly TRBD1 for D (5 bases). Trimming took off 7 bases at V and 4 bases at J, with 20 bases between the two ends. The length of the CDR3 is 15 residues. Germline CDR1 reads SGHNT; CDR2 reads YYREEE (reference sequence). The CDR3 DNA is TGTGCCAGCGGCGCCCACAGGAAAGATAGCTATGGCTACACCTTC. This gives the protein CASGAHRKDSYGYTF.

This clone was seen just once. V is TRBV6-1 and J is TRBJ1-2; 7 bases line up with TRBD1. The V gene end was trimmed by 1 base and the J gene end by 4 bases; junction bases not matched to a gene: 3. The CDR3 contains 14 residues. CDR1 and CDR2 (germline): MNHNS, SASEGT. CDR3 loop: CASSEGDSLYGYTF. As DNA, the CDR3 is TGTGCCAGCAGTGAAGGGGACAGCCTCTATGGCTACACCTTC.

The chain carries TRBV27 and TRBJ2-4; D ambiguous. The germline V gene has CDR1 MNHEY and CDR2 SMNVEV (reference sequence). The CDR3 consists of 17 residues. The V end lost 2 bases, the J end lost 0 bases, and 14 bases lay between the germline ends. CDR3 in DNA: TGTGCCAGCAGTTTAAAGTTGGCTCCTCTAGCCAAAAACATTCAGTACTTC. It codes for CASSLKLAPLAKNIQYF.

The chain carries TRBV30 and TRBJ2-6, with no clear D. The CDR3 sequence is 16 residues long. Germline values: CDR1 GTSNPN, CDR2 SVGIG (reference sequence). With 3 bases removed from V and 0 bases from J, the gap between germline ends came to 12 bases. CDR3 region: CAWRLAGLSGANVLTF. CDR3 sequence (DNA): TGTGCCTGGAGGCTGGCAGGCCTCTCTGGGGCCAACGTCCTGACTTTC.

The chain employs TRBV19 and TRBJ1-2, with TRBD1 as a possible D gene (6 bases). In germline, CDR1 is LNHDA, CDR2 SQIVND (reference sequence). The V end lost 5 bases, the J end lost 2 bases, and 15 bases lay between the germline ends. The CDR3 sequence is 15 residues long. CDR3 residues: CASSLISGTNYGYTF. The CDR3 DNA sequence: TGTGCCAGTAGTCTCATATCTGGGACAAACTATGGCTACACCTTC.

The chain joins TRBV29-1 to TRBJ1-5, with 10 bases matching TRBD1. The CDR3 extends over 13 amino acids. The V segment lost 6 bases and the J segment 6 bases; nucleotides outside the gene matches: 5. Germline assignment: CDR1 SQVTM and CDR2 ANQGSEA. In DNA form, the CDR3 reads TGCAGCGTCCGACAGGGGGCTCGTCAGCCCCAGCATTTT. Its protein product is CSVRQGARQPQHF.

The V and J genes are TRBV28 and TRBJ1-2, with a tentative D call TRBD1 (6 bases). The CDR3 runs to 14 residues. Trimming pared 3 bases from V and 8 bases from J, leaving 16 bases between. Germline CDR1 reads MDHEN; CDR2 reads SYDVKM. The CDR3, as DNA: TGTGCCAGCAGTTTGCTTGGGGGCACTGGAGGCTACACCTTC. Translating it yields CASSLLGGTGGYTF.

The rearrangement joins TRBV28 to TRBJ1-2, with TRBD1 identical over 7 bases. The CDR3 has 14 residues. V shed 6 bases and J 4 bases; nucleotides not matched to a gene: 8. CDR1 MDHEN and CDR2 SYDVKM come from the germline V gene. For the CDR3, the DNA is TGTGCCAGCAGGACGGGACAGAGATTCTATGGCTACACCTTC. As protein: CASRTGQRFYGYTF.

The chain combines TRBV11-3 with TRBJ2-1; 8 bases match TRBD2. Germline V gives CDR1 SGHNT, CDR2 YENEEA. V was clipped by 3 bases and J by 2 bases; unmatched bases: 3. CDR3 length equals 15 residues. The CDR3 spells CASSLGLGAYNEQFF. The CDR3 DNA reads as TGTGCCAGCAGCTTGGGACTAGGGGCCTACAATGAGCAGTTCTTC.